The clone carrying this T cell receptor beta chain was detected many times. These data are taken from a study of CD8 T cells in ankylosing spondylitis. V lost 1 base, J lost 9 bases, and 10 bases lay in between. The CDR3 contains 13 residues. CDR1 is SGHVS, CDR2 FQNEAQ, per germline. TCRdb passed the 5' RACE reads through MiXCR, listing each CDR3 protein once. The sample comprises about 230,000 distinct CDR3 sequences, 7% to 10% of which are singletons, and 4.5% to 5% rests with the top ten. The sample taken for sequencing was blood, either unsorted or a sorted T cell fraction (not recorded which). The source is a female donor with ankylosing spondylitis or in good health (not recorded which). The chain links TRBV7-8 to TRBJ2-1; D call uncertain. CDR3 sequence (DNA): TGTGCCAGCAGCTTAGAAGCCCGAGGTGAGCAGTTCTTC. Translation: CASSLEARGEQFF.